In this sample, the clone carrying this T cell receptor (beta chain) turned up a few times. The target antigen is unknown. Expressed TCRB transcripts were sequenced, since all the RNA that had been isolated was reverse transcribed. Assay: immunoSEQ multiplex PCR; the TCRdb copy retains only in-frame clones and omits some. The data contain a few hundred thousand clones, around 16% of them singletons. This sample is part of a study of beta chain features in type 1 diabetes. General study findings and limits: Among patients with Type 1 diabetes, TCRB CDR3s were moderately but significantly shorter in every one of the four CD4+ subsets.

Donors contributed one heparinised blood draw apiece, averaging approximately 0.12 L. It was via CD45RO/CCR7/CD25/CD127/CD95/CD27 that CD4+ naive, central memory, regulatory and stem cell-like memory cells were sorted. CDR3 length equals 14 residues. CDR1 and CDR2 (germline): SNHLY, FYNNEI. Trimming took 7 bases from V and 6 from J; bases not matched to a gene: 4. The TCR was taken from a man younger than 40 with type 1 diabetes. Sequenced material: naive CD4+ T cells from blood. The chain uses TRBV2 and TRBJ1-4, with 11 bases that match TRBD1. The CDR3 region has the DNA TGTGCCAGCACCACGGGACAGGGGGATGAAAAACTGTTTTTT. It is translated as CASTTGQGDEKLFF.